The clone carrying this T cell receptor beta chain was detected only a few times. The sample belongs to a study of shared T cell receptors in the human thymus. Deletions cut 3 bases from V and 1 base from J, with 24 bases between. Germline CDR1 and CDR2: SQVTM and ANQGSEA. The CDR3 length is 18 residues. Assay used: immunoSEQ multiplex PCR; TCRdb lists only in-frame clones, some missing. The repertoire holds about 730,000 clones, approximately 83% seen once, with around 0.01% in the top ten. This same sample was also part of a study on human thymus T cells. That paper adds: Thymic and blood repertoires showed apparently biased V and J gene usage.

Sequenced material: thymocytes. The J gene is TRBJ1-1, the V gene TRBV29-1, with D maybe TRBD1 (5 bases). This clonotype originated in a girl less than two years old with a congenital heart defect. This CDR3 reads CSVDKAGPHFRTNTEAFF. Here the CDR3 DNA reads TGCAGCGTTGATAAGGCAGGGCCCCATTTTCGTACGAACACTGAAGCTTTCTTT.